Ten or more counts support the clone carrying this T cell receptor (beta chain). Its specificity is unknown. The data originate from a study of CD8 T cells in ankylosing spondylitis. The authors made TCR beta libraries by quantitative 5'-RACE with molecular barcodes. TCRdb passed the 5' RACE reads through MiXCR, listing each CDR3 protein once. This sample carries 500,000 to 650,000 distinct CDR3 sequences, about 5% of them seen once, and the ten largest clones take around 3.6%. Study outcomes and limitations: One TCR beta motif, made up of about 8 highly homologous variants, appeared characteristic of ankylosing spondylitis blood.

Sample: blood, either unsorted or a sorted T cell fraction (not recorded which). This receptor was taken from a male donor with ankylosing spondylitis.

The CDR3 here is CASSFNDQDTDTQYF. As DNA, the CDR3 is TGTGCCAGCAGCTTTAATGACCAGGACACAGATACGCAGTATTTT. The chain uses TRBV7-2 and TRBJ2-3, with D uncertain. This CDR3 is 15 amino acids long. Trimming left V 3 bases short and J 2 bases short, with 12 bases between. Germline assignment: CDR1 SGHTA and CDR2 FQGNSA.